This entry lists 27 T cell receptor beta chains sequenced from one sample in a study of cytomegalovirus exposure and HLA in healthy donors. Researchers ran the PCR with 60 Vbeta and 13 Jbeta primers. Method: immunoSEQ multiplex PCR; TCRdb's copy keeps in-frame clones and lacks some. The sample table sets out some 46,000 clones. Sequenced input: PBMCs. The origin of the receptors is a woman aged 30 to 39 in good health and CMV-seronegative.

The chain couples TRBV29-1 to TRBJ1-2; D is uncertain. Germline assignment: CDR1 SQVTM and CDR2 ANQGSEA. The CDR3 sequence is 12 residues long. Trimming left V 1 base short and J 3 bases short, with 6 bases between. CDR3 region: CSVEGRDYGYTF. The CDR3 DNA reads TGCAGCGTTGAAGGGAGAGACTATGGCTACACCTTC.

The chain joins TRBV6-5 to TRBJ2-3; 10 nucleotides agree with TRBD2. V lost 10 bases and J lost 2; bases outside the gene matches: 9. Per germline, CDR1 MNHEY and CDR2 SVGAGI. The CDR3 runs to 15 residues. In nucleotides, the CDR3 is TGTGCCACACAGTGGACTAGCGGATACACAGATACGCAGTATTTT. Encoded protein: CATQWTSGYTDTQYF.

The rearrangement links TRBV5-6 to TRBJ2-7; 8 bases align to TRBD2. The ends lost 4 bases at V and 3 bases at J; junction bases unmatched: 6. Germline lookup yields CDR1 SGHDT and CDR2 YYEEEE. The CDR3 is made up of 14 amino acids. The CDR3 spells CASSKKREHYEQYF. The CDR3 DNA reads as TGTGCCAGCAGCAAGAAGCGGGAGCACTACGAGCAGTACTTC.

This chain uses TRBV4-3 with TRBJ2-7, with no clear D. Germline CDR1 reads LGHNA; CDR2 reads YSLEER. There are 16 residues in the CDR3. V gave up 0 bases and J gave up 2 bases, with 14 bases separating them. The CDR3 spells CASSQDHALPPYEQYF. In DNA form, the CDR3 reads TGCGCCAGCAGCCAAGATCATGCGCTTCCACCCTACGAGCAGTACTTC.

The V call is TRBV4-2, the J call TRBJ2-3; a weak D match, TRBD2 (5 bases). This CDR3 has 19 amino acids. Germline CDR1 LGHNA, CDR2 YNFKEQ. Trimming took 1 base from V and 0 from J, leaving 20 bases between them. The CDR3 DNA reads TGTGCCAGCAGCCAAGTCGGGCAGCGGAAGACTCTGAGCACAGATACGCAGTATTTT. Protein: CASSQVGQRKTLSTDTQYF.

The chain joins TRBV7-9 to TRBJ1-5; D is possibly TRBD1 (6 bases). Trimming took 4 bases from V and 5 from J, leaving 12 bases between them. CDR3 length: 14 residues. Germline V lookup: CDR1 SEHNR, CDR2 FQNEAQ (reference sequence). CDR3 amino acids: CASSSGVVDQPQHF. The CDR3, as DNA: TGTGCCAGCAGCTCAGGGGTCGTAGATCAGCCCCAGCATTTT.

The rearrangement joins TRBV7-9 to TRBJ2-2; D might be TRBD2 (5 bases). V lost 4 bases and J 4 bases, leaving 13 bases between the germline ends. The CDR3 covers 15 residues. Germline V gives CDR1 SEHNR, CDR2 FQNEAQ (reference sequence). The CDR3 loop reads CASSSLREGTGELFF. CDR3 bases: TGTGCCAGCAGCTCCCTACGAGAGGGCACCGGGGAGCTGTTTTTT.

The chain links TRBV6-4 to TRBJ2-3; TRBD2 matches at 10 bases. Trimming cost V 4 bases and J 6 bases; bases outside gene matches: 7. Germline assignment: CDR1 MRHNA and CDR2 SNTAGT. The CDR3 has 15 amino acids. This chain's CDR3 is CASSVEREGRDTQYF. CDR3 DNA: TGTGCCAGCAGTGTGGAGCGGGAGGGCCGCGATACGCAGTATTTT.

This chain uses TRBV7-9 with TRBJ1-5; a possible D gene is TRBD1 (5 bases). This CDR3 region has 17 residues. The germline V gene encodes CDR1 SEHNR and CDR2 FQNEAQ (reference sequence). Trimming pared 8 bases from V and 1 base from J, leaving 21 bases between. The CDR3 spells CASAGPKGMRSNQPQHF. In DNA form, the CDR3 reads TGTGCCAGCGCGGGACCCAAGGGGATGAGAAGCAATCAGCCCCAGCATTTT.

The V call is TRBV25-1, the J call TRBJ2-1; 12 nucleotides line up with TRBD1. Germline V gene sequence: CDR1 MGHDK, CDR2 SYGVNS. This CDR3 has 17 residues. Trimming took 2 bases from V and 8 from J; bases not matched to a gene: 10. Written as DNA, the CDR3 is TGTGCCAGCAGTGAAAGGTTTGGGACAGGGGGCGCCTATGAGCAGTTCTTC. Protein product: CASSERFGTGGAYEQFF.

V is TRBV19 and J is TRBJ1-1; 9 positions match TRBD1. Per germline, CDR1 LNHDA and CDR2 SQIVND (reference sequence). The ends lost 7 bases at V and 4 bases at J; junction bases unmatched: 4. The CDR3 is 13 residues long. The CDR3 coding sequence is TGTGCCAGTACGACAGGGGGTGGCACTGAAGCTTTCTTT. Its protein product is CASTTGGGTEAFF. The full variable domain, with the rest looked up from reference TRBV19 and TRBJ1-1, is DGGITQSPKYLFRKEGQNVTLSCEQNLNHDAMYWYRQDPGQGLRLIYYSQIVNDFQKGDIAEGYSVSREKKESFPLTVTSAQKNPTAFYLCASTTGGGTEAFFGQGTRLTVV.

The rearrangement uses TRBV2 and TRBJ1-1, with D maybe TRBD1 (6 bases). V was clipped by 5 bases and J by 1 base, with 20 bases between them. This CDR3 spans 17 amino acids. Germline CDR1 is SNHLY and CDR2 is FYNNEI. CDR3 sequence reads: CASSRDAGAARNTEAFF. As DNA, the CDR3 is TGTGCCAGCAGTAGGGACGCAGGGGCAGCTAGGAACACTGAAGCTTTCTTT.

V gene TRBV5-6 combines with J gene TRBJ2-7; TRBD1 agrees at 10 bases. Germline V CDR1 and CDR2: SGHDT, YYEEEE. Unmatched junction bases numbered 8, after V lost 4 bases and J lost 1 base. This CDR3 is 16 amino acids long. CDR3 bases: TGTGCCAGCAGCAAGGGACAGGGGACCCTTTCCTACGAGCAGTACTTC. Its protein is CASSKGQGTLSYEQYF.

The chain joins TRBV4-1 to TRBJ2-4; maybe TRBD2 (6 bases). The CDR3 contains 18 residues. The germline gives CDR1 MGHRA, CDR2 YSYEKL. Trimming left V 1 base short and J 3 bases short, with 19 bases between. CDR3 in DNA: TGCGCCAGCAGCCAAGGTCCCGTGGGGGGATGGGACAAAAACATTCAGTACTTC. This translates into CASSQGPVGGWDKNIQYF.

The V gene is TRBV7-2, the J gene TRBJ1-1; 7 bases are shared with TRBD1. Germline V gene sequence: CDR1 SGHTA, CDR2 FQGNSA. Unmatched junction bases numbered 10, after V lost 5 bases and J lost 1 base. The CDR3 runs 16 residues. The CDR3, as DNA: TGTGCCAGCAGCCCACAGGGGATCGTGAGGAACACTGAAGCTTTCTTT. Protein sequence: CASSPQGIVRNTEAFF.

The CDR3: CASSLGQGLNEQYF. The CDR3 coding sequence is TGCGCCAGCAGCTTGGGACAGGGTTTGAACGAGCAGTACTTC. This sequence joins TRBV5-1 and TRBJ2-7, with 7 bases lining up with TRBD1. This CDR3 has 14 amino acids. J gave up 5 bases and V 0 bases, and 5 bases lay outside the gene matches. Germline V CDR1 and CDR2: SGHRS, YFSETQ. Supplemented by reference TRBV5-1 and TRBJ2-7, the full variable domain reads KAGVTQTPRYLIKTRGQQVTLSCSPISGHRSVSWYQQTPGQGLQFLFEYFSETQRNKGNFPGRFSGRQFSNSRSEMNVSTLELGDSALYLCASSLGQGLNEQYFGPGTRLTVT.

This rearrangement joins TRBV6-1 to TRBJ1-1; possible D gene TRBD1, 6 bases. The V and J ends lost 6 bases and 1 base respectively, with 15 bases between them. Germline V CDR1 and CDR2: MNHNS, SASEGT. There are 15 residues in the CDR3. CDR3 DNA: TGTGCCAGCAGAGGGGAGACAGGAGCGAACACTGAAGCTTTCTTT. Encoded protein: CASRGETGANTEAFF.

The rearrangement uses TRBV29-1 and TRBJ1-3, with 7 bases matching TRBD1. With 6 bases clipped from V and 3 bases from J, the junction kept 5 bases outside the gene matches. CDR3 length: 13 amino acids. The V gene's germline CDR1 is SQVTM and CDR2 ANQGSEA. The CDR3 is CSVPGTDGNTIYF. Here the CDR3 DNA reads TGCAGCGTACCCGGGACAGATGGAAACACCATATATTTT.

The chain carries TRBV28 and TRBJ2-2; maybe TRBD2 (7 bases). The germline gives CDR1 MDHEN, CDR2 SYDVKM. Trimming took 6 bases from V and 3 from J, leaving 17 bases between them. CDR3 size: 16 residues. The chain's CDR3 is CASSLGGRGYTGELFF. Written as DNA, the CDR3 is TGTGCCAGCAGCCTGGGGGGGAGGGGGTACACCGGGGAGCTGTTTTTT. The whole variable domain, filled in from reference TRBV28 and TRBJ2-2, reads DVKVTQSSRYLVKRTGEKVFLECVQDMDHENMFWYRQDPGLGLRLIYFSYDVKMKEKGDIPEGYSVSREKKERFSLILESASTNQTSMYLCASSLGGRGYTGELFFGEGSRLTVL.

The chain uses TRBV30 and TRBJ2-1; D uncertain. V gave up 2 bases and J gave up 5 bases, with 16 bases separating them. Germline values: CDR1 GTSNPN, CDR2 SVGIG (reference sequence). The CDR3 sequence is 15 residues long. CDR3 nucleotides: TGTGCCTGGAGTCTAGACCGAGGATCCGACAATGAGCAGTTCTTC. Amino acid sequence: CAWSLDRGSDNEQFF.

The chain carries TRBV12-5 and TRBJ2-2; 9 bases line up with TRBD2. This CDR3 is built from 15 residues. Germline values: CDR1 LGHNT, CDR2 FRNRAP. Trimming took 6 bases from V and 10 from J; bases not matched to a gene: 12. CDR3 loop: CASGVGGTSRSELFF. CDR3 nucleotide sequence: TGTGCTAGTGGCGTTGGCGGGACTAGCCGCTCGGAGCTGTTTTTT.

The rearrangement uses TRBV29-1 and TRBJ2-7; tentatively, D is TRBD1 (5 bases). Per the germline V gene, CDR1 is SQVTM and CDR2 is ANQGSEA. V gave up 6 bases and J gave up 2 bases, with 14 bases separating them. The CDR3 sequence is 13 residues long. This CDR3 reads CSVQGTITYEQYF. For the CDR3, the DNA is TGCAGCGTCCAGGGCACGATCACCTACGAGCAGTACTTC.

The chain is built from TRBV9 and TRBJ2-2; D call uncertain. V was pared by 0 bases and J by 6 bases, with 12 bases between. The CDR3 runs to 15 residues. Looked up from germline, CDR1 is SGDLS and CDR2 is YYNGEE. CDR3 DNA sequence: TGTGCCAGCAGCGTAGGTAGGCTAGTCGCCGGGGAGCTGTTTTTT. As protein: CASSVGRLVAGELFF.

V usage is TRBV7-9 and J usage is TRBJ2-5; 9 nucleotides line up with TRBD2. V dropped 0 bases and J dropped 1; count of bases not matched to a gene: 12. The CDR3 has 19 amino acids. Germline-derived CDR1 and CDR2 are SEHNR and FQNEAQ (reference sequence). The CDR3 sequence: CASSLASPLGGRAQETQYF. In nucleotides, the CDR3 is TGTGCCAGCAGCTTAGCTTCGCCCCTAGGCGGGAGGGCCCAAGAGACCCAGTACTTC.

This rearrangement joins TRBV5-6 to TRBJ2-5; no definite D call. The CDR3 contains 12 residues. CDR1 is SGHDT, CDR2 YYEEEE, per germline. V shed 0 bases and J shed 9 bases, with 9 bases lying between them. The CDR3 here is CASSLGGRPQYF. For the CDR3, the DNA is TGTGCCAGCAGCTTGGGAGGCCGGCCCCAGTACTTC.

V gene TRBV9 combines with J gene TRBJ2-7; D might be TRBD2 (5 bases). Trimming left V 5 bases short and J 0 bases short, with 9 bases between. The CDR3 is 13 amino acids. The germline V gene encodes CDR1 SGDLS and CDR2 YYNGEE. CDR3 loop: CASSGGSSYEQYF. Here the CDR3 DNA reads TGTGCCAGCAGTGGCGGGTCCTCCTACGAGCAGTACTTC.

The chain recombines TRBV15 with TRBJ1-1; no clear D. Trimming shortened V by 6 bases and J by 0 bases, and 8 bases separated the two germline ends. This CDR3 is 13 amino acids long. The germline gives CDR1 LNHNV, CDR2 YYDKDF (reference sequence). Here the CDR3 DNA reads TGTGCCACCAGTCTCAGGATGAACACTGAAGCTTTCTTT. This encodes CATSLRMNTEAFF.